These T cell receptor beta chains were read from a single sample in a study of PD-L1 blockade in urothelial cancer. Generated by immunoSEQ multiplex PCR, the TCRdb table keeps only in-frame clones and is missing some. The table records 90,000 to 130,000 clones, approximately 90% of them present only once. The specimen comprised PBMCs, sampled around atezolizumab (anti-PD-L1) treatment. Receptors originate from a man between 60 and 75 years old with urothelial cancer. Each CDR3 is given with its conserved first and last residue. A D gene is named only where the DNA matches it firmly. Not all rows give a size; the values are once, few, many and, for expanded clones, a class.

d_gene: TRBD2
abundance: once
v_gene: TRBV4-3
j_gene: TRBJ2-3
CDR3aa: CASSQDGTSGRSDTQYF

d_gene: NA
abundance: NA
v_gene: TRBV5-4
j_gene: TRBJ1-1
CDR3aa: CASSPPAGGNTEAFF

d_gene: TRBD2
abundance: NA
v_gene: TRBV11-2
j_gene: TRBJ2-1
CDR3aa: CASSLGSSGSGAYNEQFF

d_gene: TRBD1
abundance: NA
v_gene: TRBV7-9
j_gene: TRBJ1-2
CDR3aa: CASSWTGPHYGYTF

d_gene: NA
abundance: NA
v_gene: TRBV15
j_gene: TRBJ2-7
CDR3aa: CATSSGSSLSGEQYF

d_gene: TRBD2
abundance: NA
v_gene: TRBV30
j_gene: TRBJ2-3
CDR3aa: CAGRGAFDTQYF

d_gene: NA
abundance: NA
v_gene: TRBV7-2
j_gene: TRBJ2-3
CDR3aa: CASSLAARANTDTQYF

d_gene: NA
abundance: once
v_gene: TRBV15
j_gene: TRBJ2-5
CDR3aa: CATSRGGYETQYF

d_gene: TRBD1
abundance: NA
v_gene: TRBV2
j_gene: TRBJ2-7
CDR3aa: CASSGGQGAGEQYF

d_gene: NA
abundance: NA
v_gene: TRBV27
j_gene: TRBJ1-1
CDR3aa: CASSLGQGSEAFF

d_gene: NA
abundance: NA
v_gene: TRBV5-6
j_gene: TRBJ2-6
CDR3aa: CASSLRWSGANVLTF

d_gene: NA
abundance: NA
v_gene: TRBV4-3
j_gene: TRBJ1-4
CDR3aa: CASSQGRGFNEKLFF

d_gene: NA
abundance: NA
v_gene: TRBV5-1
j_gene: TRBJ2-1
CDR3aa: CASSLGGGSYNEQFF

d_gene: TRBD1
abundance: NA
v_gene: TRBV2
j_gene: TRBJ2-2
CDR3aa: CASRVGGQGSGELFF

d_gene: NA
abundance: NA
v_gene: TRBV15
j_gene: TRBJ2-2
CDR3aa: CATKFRDYTGELFF

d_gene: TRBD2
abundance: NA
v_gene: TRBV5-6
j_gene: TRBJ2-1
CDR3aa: CASRLRTSGYNEQFF

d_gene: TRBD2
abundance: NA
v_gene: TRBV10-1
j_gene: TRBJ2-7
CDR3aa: CASSETSGSYEQYF

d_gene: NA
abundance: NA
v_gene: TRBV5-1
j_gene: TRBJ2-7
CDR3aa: CASSLRDGSYEQYF

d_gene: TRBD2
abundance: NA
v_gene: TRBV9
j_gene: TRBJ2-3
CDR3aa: CASSPERSGGPTDTQYF

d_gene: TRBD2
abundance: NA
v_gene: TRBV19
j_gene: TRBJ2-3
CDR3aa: CASSIQAGEGNTQYF